Detailed here is one T cell receptor (beta chain). This specimen belongs to a study of T cell clones after liver transplantation. Study context: Liver transplant recipients had immunosuppression withdrawal attempted within 2 years.

V lost 6 bases and J lost 4, with 12 bases in between. CDR3 size: 13 residues. Germline V lookup: CDR1 MDHEN, CDR2 SYDVKM. Using immunoSEQ multiplex PCR, the repertoire was profiled, and TCRdb retains in-frame clones only, with some absent. Among around 76,000 clones listed, over 70% were seen once. This TCR was recovered from a human patient who received a liver transplant. Some T cells may be graft donor cells. This specimen was CD4+ T cells from blood, taken 12 months after liver transplant. The chain has TRBV28 and TRBJ1-2; maybe TRBD1 (6 bases). The CDR3 sequence is CASSSDRIYGYTF. The DNA of the CDR3 is TGTGCCAGCAGCTCCGACAGGATCTATGGCTACACCTTC.